This T cell receptor (beta chain) was documented in a study of T cell responses to AZD1222 COVID-19 vaccine. Points from the study as a whole: Across spike, vaccine-associated CD4 TCRs were found, dominant at 160-218 and 743-854. Every sample of the repertoires postdated the peak T cell response. Donor demographics were predominantly white British with a female majority; clonal diversity may be underestimated.

The protocol was immunoSEQ multiplex PCR, while the TCRdb copy is restricted to in-frame clones and leaves out a portion. The table includes approximately 100,000 clones, 85% to 90% detected once. The CDR3 covers 13 residues. Germline V CDR1 and CDR2: GTSNPN, SVGIG (reference sequence). In the case of this clone: The antigen remains undetermined.

The chain employs TRBV30 and TRBJ1-6; no definite D call. The TCR originated in an adult in good health. The source was peripheral blood, collected on day 0 of AZD1222 vaccination. The CDR3 here is CAGYGVVNSPLHF. CDR3 nucleotide sequence: TGTGCTGGATACGGCGTGGTTAATTCACCCCTCCACTTT.